Below, 9 T cell receptor beta chains from the same sample are listed, as sequenced in a study of identical twins. TCRdb reanalysed the 5' RACE reads using MiXCR and keeps one entry per CDR3 protein. The sample consists of approximately 1.8 million distinct CDR3 sequences, around 33% of them appearing once. Sequencing was carried out using cord blood. All receptors come from a newborn girl in good health.

A few counts support this clonotype. The chain combines TRBV6-1 with TRBJ2-3; TRBD2 might be the D (6 bases). Germline V gene sequence: CDR1 MNHNS, CDR2 SASEGT. The V end lost 8 bases, the J end lost 3 bases, and 18 bases lay between the germline ends. The CDR3 is 15 amino acids. The CDR3 protein is CASDPGLGLTDTQYF. The CDR3 bases are TGTGCCAGCGACCCGGGACTCGGTCTTACAGATACGCAGTATTTT.

This clonotype appeared once. The V call is TRBV6-1, the J call TRBJ2-3; 12 bases agree with TRBD1. This CDR3 spans 18 amino acids. Per the germline V gene, CDR1 is MNHNS and CDR2 is SASEGT. With 6 bases clipped from V and 3 bases from J, the junction kept 13 bases outside the gene matches. The CDR3 loop is CASRPTPGQGARTDTQYF. The CDR3, as DNA: TGTGCCAGCAGACCCACTCCGGGACAGGGGGCGAGGACAGATACGCAGTATTTT.

This clonotype was seen a few times. The chain joins TRBV5-4 to TRBJ1-2; weak D call: TRBD1 (6 bases). This CDR3 region has 15 residues. The V and J ends lost 7 bases and 0 bases respectively, with 16 bases between them. CDR1 is SGHNT and CDR2 is YYREEE in the germline V gene (reference sequence). CDR3 nucleotides: TGTGCCAGCCGTTCCAGGGGAGGATCTAACTATGGCTACACCTTC. It codes for CASRSRGGSNYGYTF.

The chain is built from TRBV28 and TRBJ2-1; a possible D gene is TRBD2 (5 bases). Trimming pared 8 bases from V and 4 bases from J, leaving 15 bases between. Per germline, CDR1 MDHEN and CDR2 SYDVKM. The CDR3 totals 14 residues. DNA for the CDR3: TGTGCCAGCTCCCACGGGCGGGTTTACAATGAGCAGTTCTTC. It translates to CASSHGRVYNEQFF.

V gene TRBV4-1 combines with J gene TRBJ2-1, with D possibly TRBD2 on 6 matching bases. The CDR3 runs 18 residues. Trimming pared 2 bases from V and 0 bases from J, leaving 17 bases between. Germline V lookup: CDR1 MGHRA, CDR2 YSYEKL. The CDR3 sequence: CASSQLFLALSSYNEQFF. The CDR3 nucleotides are TGCGCCAGCAGCCAACTATTTCTAGCGCTGAGCTCCTACAATGAGCAGTTCTTC.

Concerning this clonotype itself: One base away lies a much larger clone, so this may be a sequencing read error. This chain joins TRBV7-2 and TRBJ2-3; D ambiguous. The CDR3 has 16 residues. CDR1 and CDR2 (germline): SGHTA, FQGNSA. V shed 1 base and J shed 5 bases, with 16 bases lying between them. CDR3 protein: CASSLVSRVPIDTQYF. CDR3 coding DNA: TGTGCCAGCAGCTTAGTTAGTCGAGTTCCCATAGATACGCAGTATTTT. The full variable domain, completed using reference TRBV7-2 and TRBJ2-3, is GAGVSQSPSNKVTEKGKDVELRCDPISGHTALYWYRQSLGQGLEFLIYFQGNSAPDKSGLPSDRFSAERTGGSVSTLTIQRTQQEDSAVYLCASSLVSRVPIDTQYFGPGTRLTVL.

This clonotype has ten or more counts. This sequence joins TRBV6-2 or TRBV6-3 and TRBJ2-1, with D perhaps TRBD2 (6 bases). The germline V gene has CDR1 MNHEY and CDR2 SVGEGT. V was pared by 6 bases and J by 6 bases, with 21 bases between. This CDR3 region has 16 residues. DNA for the CDR3: TGTGCCAGCAGGCCTAGCAGAGTTTTAGCGGCCAATGAGCAGTTCTTC. Translation gives CASRPSRVLAANEQFF.

This chain connects TRBV27 to TRBJ2-1; D is tentatively TRBD1 or TRBD2 (5 bases each). V was cut by 2 bases and J by 8 bases, with 16 bases left in between. Germline values: CDR1 MNHEY, CDR2 SMNVEV (reference sequence). CDR3 size: 15 residues. CDR3 amino acids: CASSLLGASPDEQFF. As DNA, the CDR3 is TGTGCCAGCAGTTTACTCGGGGCCAGCCCTGATGAGCAGTTCTTC.

About this clonotype itself: The junction and the germline gene differ at one end; a read error may be behind it. V and J are TRBV20-1 and TRBJ2-5, with TRBD2 matching over 8 bases. Matching the DNA end better, TRBJ2-7 makes the J call doubtful. CDR1 is DFQATT, CDR2 SNEGSKA, per germline (reference sequence). This CDR3 contains 16 residues. CDR3 region: CNARVSAVAGTYEQYF. The CDR3 DNA follows: TGCAATGCTAGAGTATCTGCAGTAGCGGGGACCTACGAGCAGTACTTC.